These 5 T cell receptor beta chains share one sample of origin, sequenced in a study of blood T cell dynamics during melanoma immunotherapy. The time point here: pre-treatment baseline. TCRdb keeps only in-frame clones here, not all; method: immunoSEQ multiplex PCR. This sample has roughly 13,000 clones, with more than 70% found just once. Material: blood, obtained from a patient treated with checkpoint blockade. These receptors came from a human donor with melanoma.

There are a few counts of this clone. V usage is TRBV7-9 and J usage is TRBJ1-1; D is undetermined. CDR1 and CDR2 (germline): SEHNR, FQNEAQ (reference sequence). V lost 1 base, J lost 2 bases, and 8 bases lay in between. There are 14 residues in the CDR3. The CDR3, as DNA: TGTGCCAGCAGCTTAGGGGGTATCAACACTGAAGCTTTCTTT. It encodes CASSLGGINTEAFF.

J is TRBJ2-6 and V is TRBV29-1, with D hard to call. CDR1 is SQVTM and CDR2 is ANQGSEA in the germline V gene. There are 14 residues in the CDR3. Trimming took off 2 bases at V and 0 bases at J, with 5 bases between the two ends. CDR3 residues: CSVEHPSGANVLTF. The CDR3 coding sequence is TGCAGCGTTGAACACCCCTCTGGGGCCAACGTCCTGACTTTC.

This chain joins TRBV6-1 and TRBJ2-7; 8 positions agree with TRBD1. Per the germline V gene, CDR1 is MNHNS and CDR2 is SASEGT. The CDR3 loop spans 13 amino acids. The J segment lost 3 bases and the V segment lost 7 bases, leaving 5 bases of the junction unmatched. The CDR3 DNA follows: TGTGCCAGCACCGGGACAGGCCTCTACGAGCAGTACTTC. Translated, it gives CASTGTGLYEQYF.

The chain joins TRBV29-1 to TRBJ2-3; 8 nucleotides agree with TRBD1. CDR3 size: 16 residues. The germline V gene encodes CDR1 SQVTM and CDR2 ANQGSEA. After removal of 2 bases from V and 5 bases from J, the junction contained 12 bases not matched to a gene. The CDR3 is CSVERTGKKREDTQYF. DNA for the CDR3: TGCAGCGTTGAACGGACAGGGAAGAAGAGGGAAGATACGCAGTATTTT.

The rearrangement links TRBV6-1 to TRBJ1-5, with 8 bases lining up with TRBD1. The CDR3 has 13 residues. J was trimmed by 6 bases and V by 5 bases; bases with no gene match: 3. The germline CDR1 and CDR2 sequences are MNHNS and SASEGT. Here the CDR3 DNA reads TGTGCCAGCAGTCGGACAGGGAGTCAGCCCCAGCATTTT. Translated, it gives CASSRTGSQPQHF.